What follows are 3 T cell receptor beta chains derived from one specimen sequenced in a study of shared clonotypes between healthy human individuals. Positively selected for CCR7, the CD45RO-negative cells used as naive CD8 cells excluded terminally differentiated effector memory CD45RA+ cells. Sequencing was performed with immunoSEQ multiplex PCR; in TCRdb, only in-frame clones are kept and a portion is missing. The sample holds around 1,900,000 clones, approximately 92% seen once. Sequenced sample: naive CD8+ T cells from PBMCs. The source is a man aged 18 to 30 in good health. Some clones in this sample may be carry-over from other donors' samples.

The genes are TRBV7-6 and TRBJ2-5; 13 bases agree with TRBD2. Germline CDR1 reads SGHVS; CDR2 reads FNYEAQ. The trim removed 4 bases at V and 5 bases at J, leaving 7 bases unmatched. The CDR3 contains 16 residues. CDR3 in amino acids: CASSSLGTSGTETQYF. The CDR3 DNA is TGTGCCAGCAGCTCCCTCGGGACTAGCGGGACGGAGACCCAGTACTTC.

A remark on this clone: Distinct nucleotide sequences in the sample also encode this CDR3. CDR3: CASSLGAGYYEQYF. CDR3 coding DNA: TGTGCCAGCAGCTTGGGTGCAGGGTACTACGAGCAGTACTTC. The chain combines TRBV7-9 with TRBJ2-7; maybe TRBD1 (5 bases). Germline loops: CDR1 SEHNR, CDR2 FQNEAQ (reference sequence). The CDR3 loop spans 14 amino acids. V lost 3 bases, J lost 3 bases, and 12 bases lay in between.

The chain couples TRBV15 to TRBJ2-7; perhaps TRBD1 as D (5 bases). Germline CDR1 and CDR2: LNHNV and YYDKDF (reference sequence). V was trimmed by 0 bases and J by 0 bases, leaving 15 bases between them. The CDR3 loop spans 17 amino acids. The CDR3 region is CATSREAWGSISYEQYF. The CDR3 nucleotides read TGTGCCACCAGCAGAGAAGCTTGGGGCAGTATCTCCTACGAGCAGTACTTC.